The 8 T cell receptor beta chains presented below share a single source sample, sequenced in a study of identical twins. MiXCR, run by TCRdb on the 5' RACE reads, gives a single entry per CDR3 protein. The sample includes approximately 150,000 distinct CDR3 sequences, roughly 3.5% of them seen just once. The sequenced sample was memory T cells sorted from blood. The source is a man younger than 35 in good health.

This clonotype was observed at least ten times. CDR3 in amino acids: CASSVGEGRGTEAFF. The DNA for the CDR3 is TGTGCCAGCAGCGTAGGGGAGGGAAGGGGCACTGAAGCTTTCTTT. The chain is built from TRBV9 and TRBJ1-1, with D possibly being TRBD1 (5 bases). Germline CDR1 and CDR2: SGDLS and YYNGEE. The germline V and J ends were trimmed by 0 bases and 4 bases, with 13 bases remaining between them. The CDR3 runs 15 residues.

This clonotype was detected only once. A much larger clonotype is one base distant, so this may be a read error. This CDR3 reads CASSPSLYQETLYF. The DNA for the CDR3 is TGTGCCAGCAGTCCCTCCCTTTACCAAGAGACCCTGTACTTC. The rearrangement uses TRBV6-4 and TRBJ2-5; the D is unclear. The length of the CDR3 is 14 residues. Germline CDR1 MRHNA, CDR2 SNTAGT.

This clonotype has at least ten counts. The V and J genes are TRBV5-1 and TRBJ2-1, with 12 positions matching TRBD2. CDR1 is SGHRS, CDR2 YFSETQ, per germline. V lost 1 base, J lost 9 bases, and 8 bases stayed unmatched. The CDR3 is 16 amino acids. The CDR3: CASSLNLAGGPSEQFF. CDR3 DNA: TGCGCCAGCAGCTTGAATCTAGCGGGAGGGCCGAGTGAGCAGTTCTTC.

This clonotype occurred many times. The rearrangement uses TRBV5-1 and TRBJ2-3; 7 nucleotides align to TRBD1. CDR3 length equals 14 residues. The germline gives CDR1 SGHRS, CDR2 YFSETQ. The ends lost 2 bases at V and 3 bases at J; junction bases unmatched: 3. This CDR3 reads CASSLGTATDTQYF. CDR3 coding DNA: TGCGCCAGCAGCTTAGGGACAGCGACAGATACGCAGTATTTT.

This clonotype was observed at least ten times. The chain uses TRBV14 and TRBJ1-4, with D tentatively TRBD1 (5 bases). CDR1 is SGHDN, CDR2 FVKESK, per germline. The CDR3 covers 16 residues. Between the trimmed V and J ends, which lost 4 bases and 3 bases, there was a span of 15 bases. CDR3 bases: TGTGCCAGCAGCCGTGACAGCCACCCAGCTAATGAAAAACTGTTTTTT. This encodes CASSRDSHPANEKLFF. Together with reference TRBV14 and TRBJ1-4, the CDR3 gives the full variable domain: EAGVTQFPSHSVIEKGQTVTLRCDPISGHDNLYWYRRVMGKEIKFLLHFVKESKQDESGMPNNRFLAERTGGTYSTLKVQPAELEDSGVYFCASSRDSHPANEKLFFGSGTQLSVL.

This clonotype occurred many times. The rearrangement joins TRBV20-1 to TRBJ2-2; D remains unclear. V was shortened by 1 base and J by 0 bases, with 9 bases between the two germline ends. Germline V gene lookup returns CDR1 DFQATT and CDR2 SNEGSKA (reference sequence). This CDR3 has 15 residues. The chain's CDR3 is CSARGGPPNTGELFF. The CDR3, as DNA: TGCAGTGCTAGAGGAGGCCCCCCGAACACCGGGGAGCTGTTTTTT.

The chain links TRBV7-3 to TRBJ2-2, with D tentatively TRBD2 (5 bases). The CDR3 has 16 amino acids. Trimming removed 3 bases from V and 6 bases from J, with 17 bases in between. Germline V gene data show CDR1 as SGHTA and CDR2 as FQGTGA. CDR3: CASSFSRTGGAGELFF. The CDR3 bases are TGTGCCAGCAGCTTTTCGCGGACTGGAGGTGCCGGGGAGCTGTTTTTT.

The table lists this clonotype with many counts. This chain uses TRBV29-1 with TRBJ1-1; 9 bases are shared with TRBD1. The CDR3 totals 17 residues. In germline, CDR1 is SQVTM, CDR2 ANQGSEA. V dropped 4 bases and J dropped 2; count of bases not matched to a gene: 14. The CDR3 DNA sequence: TGCAGCGTTGCACCGGGACAGGGAGTGTTTGACAACACTGAAGCTTTCTTT. Its protein product is CSVAPGQGVFDNTEAFF.